This record covers a single T cell receptor beta chain. This sample stems from a study of blood T cell dynamics during melanoma immunotherapy. Time point denoted: pre-treatment baseline. Patients had no prior systemic cancer treatment, immunosuppressants or other active cancers. Assay used: immunoSEQ multiplex PCR; TCRdb lists only in-frame clones, some missing. The table includes 9,500 to 13,000 clones, 70% to 90% detected once. The V gene's germline CDR1 is MDHEN and CDR2 SYDVKM. Trimming cost V 10 bases and J 2 bases; bases outside gene matches: 7. This CDR3 comprises 14 residues. The sequenced sample was blood, obtained from a patient treated with checkpoint blockade. V usage is TRBV28 and J usage is TRBJ1-5, with TRBD1 matching 8 bases. The source is a human donor with melanoma. In nucleotides, the CDR3 is TGTGCCACCAAGCCGGGACAGGGCAATCAGCCCCAGCATTTT. It codes for CATKPGQGNQPQHF.